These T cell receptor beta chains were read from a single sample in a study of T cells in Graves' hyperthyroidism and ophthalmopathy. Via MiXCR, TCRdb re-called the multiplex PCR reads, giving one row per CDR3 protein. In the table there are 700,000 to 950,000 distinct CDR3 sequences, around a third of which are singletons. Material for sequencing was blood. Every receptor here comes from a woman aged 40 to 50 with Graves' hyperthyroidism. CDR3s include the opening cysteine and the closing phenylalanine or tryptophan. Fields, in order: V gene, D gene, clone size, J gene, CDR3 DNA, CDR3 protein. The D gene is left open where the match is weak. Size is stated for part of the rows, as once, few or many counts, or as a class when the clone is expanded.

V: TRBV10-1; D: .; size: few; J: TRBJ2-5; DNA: TGCGCCAGCAGTGAGTCACAGGCGATCGTCCAAGAGACCCAGTACTTC; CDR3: CASSESQAIVQETQYF
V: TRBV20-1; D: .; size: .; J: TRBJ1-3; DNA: TGCAGTGCTAGAGTTCCTAGTTCTGGAAACACCATATATTTT; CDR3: CSARVPSSGNTIYF
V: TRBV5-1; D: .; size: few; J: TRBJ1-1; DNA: TGCGCCAGCAGCTCGGGCGGCATCTTGAACACTGAAGCTTTCTTT; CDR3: CASSSGGILNTEAFF
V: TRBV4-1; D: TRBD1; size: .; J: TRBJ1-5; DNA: TGCGCCAGCAGCGCCAAGTTGGCAGGGGGTCAGCCCCAGCATTTT; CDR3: CASSAKLAGGQPQHF
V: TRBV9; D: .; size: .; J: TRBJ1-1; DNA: TGTGCCAGCAGCCCAGCCAGCCCTGAAGCTTTCTTT; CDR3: CASSPASPEAFF
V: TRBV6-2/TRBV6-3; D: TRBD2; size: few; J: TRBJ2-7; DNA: TGTGCCAGCAGTTACCTCAGCGGGAGGACGGACTACGAGCAGTACTTC; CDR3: CASSYLSGRTDYEQYF
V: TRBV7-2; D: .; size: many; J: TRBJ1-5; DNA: TGTGCCAGCAGCTTAGGAGGGGATAATCAGCCCCAGCATTTT; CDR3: CASSLGGDNQPQHF
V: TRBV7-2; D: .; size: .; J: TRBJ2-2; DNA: TGCGCCAGCAGCCAAGATGCACCCGGGGAGCTGTTTTTT; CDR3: CASSQDAPGELFF
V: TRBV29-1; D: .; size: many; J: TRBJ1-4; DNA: TGCAGCGCCGCCCTGAATGAAAAACTGTTTTTT; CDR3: CSAALNEKLFF
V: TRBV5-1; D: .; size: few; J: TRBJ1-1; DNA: TGTGCCAGCTCTCCCGGGGTTGGGCGGACTGAAGCTTTCTTT; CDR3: CASSPGVGRTEAFF
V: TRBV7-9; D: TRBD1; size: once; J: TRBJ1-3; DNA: TGTGCCAGCAGCTCACCACAGGGGGTTGTAAACACCATATATTTT; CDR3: CASSSPQGVVNTIYF
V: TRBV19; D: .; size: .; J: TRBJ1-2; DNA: TGTGCCAGTAGTAGCGGGCGGGGGTACACCTTC; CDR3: CASSSGRGYTF
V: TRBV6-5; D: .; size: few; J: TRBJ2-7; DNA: TGTGCCAGCAAGCATTTAGACTACGAGCAGTACTTC; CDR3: CASKHLDYEQYF
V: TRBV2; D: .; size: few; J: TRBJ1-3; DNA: TGTGCCAGCAGGGCGACGTCTAGCACCATATATTTT; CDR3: CASRATSSTIYF
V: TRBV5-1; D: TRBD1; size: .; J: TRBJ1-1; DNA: TGTGCCAGCAGCCCGGGCCCGGGGGGACAGGGGAATGCTGAAGCTTTCTTT; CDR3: CASSPGPGGQGNAEAFF
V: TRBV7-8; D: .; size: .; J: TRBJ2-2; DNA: TGTGCCAGCAGCCCCACTCCGGGGCGGGACCTGAACACCGGGGGGCTGTTTTTT; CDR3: CASSPTPGRDLNTGGLFF
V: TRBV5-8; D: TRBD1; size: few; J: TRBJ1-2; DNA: TGTGCCAGCACCCGACAGGGGTCTATCTATGGCTACACCTTC; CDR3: CASTRQGSIYGYTF
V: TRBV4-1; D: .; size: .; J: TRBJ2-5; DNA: TGTGCCAGCAGCGAAGATCGGCCAGGGTCGGGAGAGACCCAGTACTTC; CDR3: CASSEDRPGSGETQYF
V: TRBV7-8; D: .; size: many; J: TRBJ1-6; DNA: TGTGCCAGCAGCTCCCGCCGTGTCGGCAATTCACCCCTCCACTTT; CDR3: CASSSRRVGNSPLHF
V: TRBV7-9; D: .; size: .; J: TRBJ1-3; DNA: TGTGCCGGCAGCCCAAGTCTCTCTGGAAACACCATATATTTT; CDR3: CAGSPSLSGNTIYF
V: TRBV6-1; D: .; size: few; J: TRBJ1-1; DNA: TGTGCCAGCAGTGAATCGGTGGGCAGGGAGAGGATGGAGGCTTTCTTT; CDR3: CASSESVGRERMEAFF
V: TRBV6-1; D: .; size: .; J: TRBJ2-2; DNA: TGTGCCAGCAGCCAAGGGGTGGGGGCTTCGACCGGGGAGCTGTTTTTT; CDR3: CASSQGVGASTGELFF
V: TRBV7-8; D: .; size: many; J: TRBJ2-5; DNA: TGTGCCAGCAGCTTAATAAAGACGCAAGAGACCCAGTACTTC; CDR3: CASSLIKTQETQYF
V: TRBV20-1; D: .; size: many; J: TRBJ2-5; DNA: TGCAGTGCTAGGGATGAGCGCAGCCCAGGAGAGACCCAGTACTTC; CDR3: CSARDERSPGETQYF
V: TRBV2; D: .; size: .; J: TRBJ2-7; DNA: TGTGCCAGCAGGGCTAGGGGGGGCAACTACGAGCAGTACTTC; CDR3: CASRARGGNYEQYF
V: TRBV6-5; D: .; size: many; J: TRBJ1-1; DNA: TGTGCCAGCAGGCAGACCCAGAACACTGAAGCTTTCTTT; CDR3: CASRQTQNTEAFF
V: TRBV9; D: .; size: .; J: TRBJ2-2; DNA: TGTGCCAGCAGCGTAGTATCTAGCACCGGGGAGCTGTTTTTT; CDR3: CASSVVSSTGELFF
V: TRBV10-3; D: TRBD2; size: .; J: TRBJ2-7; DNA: TGTGCCATCAGTGATCCAGCGGGAGGGTACGAGCAGTACTTC; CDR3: CAISDPAGGYEQYF
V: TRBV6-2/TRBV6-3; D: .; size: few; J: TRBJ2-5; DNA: TGTGCCAGCAGTTACTCCTCAATACTCGGAGGGAAGCAAGAGACCCAGTACTTC; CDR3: CASSYSSILGGKQETQYF
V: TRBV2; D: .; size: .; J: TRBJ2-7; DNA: TGTGCCAGCAAGTTTTCCTACGAGCAGTACTTC; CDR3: CASKFSYEQYF
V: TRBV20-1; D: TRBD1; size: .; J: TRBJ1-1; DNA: TGCAGTGCTCACGGACAGGGTCTTGAAGCTTTCTTT; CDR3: CSAHGQGLEAFF
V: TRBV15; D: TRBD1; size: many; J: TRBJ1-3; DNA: TGTGCCACCAGCATCAGGGGGTCGAACACCATATATTTT; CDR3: CATSIRGSNTIYF
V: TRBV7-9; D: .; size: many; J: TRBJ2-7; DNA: TGTGCCAGCAGTCCTCTCGTTCCTGCCTACGAGCAGTACTTC; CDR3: CASSPLVPAYEQYF
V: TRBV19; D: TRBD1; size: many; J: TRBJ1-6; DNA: TGTGCCAGTAACTCAGCGGGACAGGGCGGTTCACCCCTCCACTTT; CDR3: CASNSAGQGGSPLHF
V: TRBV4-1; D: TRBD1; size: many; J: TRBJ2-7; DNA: TGTGCCAGCAGTCAGACAGGGACCTCCTACGAGCAGTACTTC; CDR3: CASSQTGTSYEQYF
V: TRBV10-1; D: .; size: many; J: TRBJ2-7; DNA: TGCGCCAGCAGTGAGTCGCCGGGCTACGAGCAGTACTTC; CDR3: CASSESPGYEQYF
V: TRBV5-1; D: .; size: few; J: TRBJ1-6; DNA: TGTGCCAGCAGCACGACCACAGGATTTTCTACTAATTCACCCCTCCACTTT; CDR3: CASSTTTGFSTNSPLHF
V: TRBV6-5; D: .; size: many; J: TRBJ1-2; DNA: TGTGCCAGCAGATTCGACAGTTCTAACTATGGCTACACCTTC; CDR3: CASRFDSSNYGYTF
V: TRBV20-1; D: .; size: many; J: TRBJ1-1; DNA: TGCAGTGCTAGAGACCCTCTTAACGACCGGAACACTGAAGCTTTCTTT; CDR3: CSARDPLNDRNTEAFF
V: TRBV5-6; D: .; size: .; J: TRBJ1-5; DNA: TGTGCCAGCAGCTTGGGTTTTGGGACGGGGCAGCCCCAGCATTTT; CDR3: CASSLGFGTGQPQHF
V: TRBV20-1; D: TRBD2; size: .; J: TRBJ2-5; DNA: TGCAGTGCTAGAGTCGGGAGGGCCGTTGAGACCCAGTACTTC; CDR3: CSARVGRAVETQYF
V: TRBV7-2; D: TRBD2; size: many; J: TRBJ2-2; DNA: TGTGCCAGCATCCGGTCTAGCGGGAGTACCGGGGAGCTGTTTTTT; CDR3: CASIRSSGSTGELFF
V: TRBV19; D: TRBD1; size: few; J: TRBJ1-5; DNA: TGTGCCAGTTTACCCAGGGGGCGCATCAATCAGCCCCAGCATTTT; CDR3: CASLPRGRINQPQHF
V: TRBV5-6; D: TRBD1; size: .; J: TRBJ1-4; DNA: TGTGCCAGCAGCTTTATAGGGGGCGCAACTAATGAAAAACTGTTTTTT; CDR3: CASSFIGGATNEKLFF
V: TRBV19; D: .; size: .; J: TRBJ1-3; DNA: TGTGCCGGGGGGACGTCCTCTGGAAACACCATATATTTT; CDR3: CAGGTSSGNTIYF
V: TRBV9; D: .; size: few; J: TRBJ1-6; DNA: TGTGCCAGCTCACCACCAGGCAGGGATAATTCACCCCTCCACTTT; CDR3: CASSPPGRDNSPLHF
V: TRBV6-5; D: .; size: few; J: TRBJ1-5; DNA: TGTGCCAGCAGGACGGGGGAATATCAGCCCCAGCATTTT; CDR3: CASRTGEYQPQHF
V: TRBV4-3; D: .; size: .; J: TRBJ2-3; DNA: TGCGCCAGCAGCCACGGAAAACTTACGCAGTATTTT; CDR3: CASSHGKLTQYF
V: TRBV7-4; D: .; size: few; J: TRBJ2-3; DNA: TGTGCCAGCAGCTCGAAGCTGGGTCTGAGCACAGATACGCAGTATTTT; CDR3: CASSSKLGLSTDTQYF
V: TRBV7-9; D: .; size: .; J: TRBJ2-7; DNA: TGTGCCAGCAGCCACCCCCGGGTCGGCTCCGAGCAGTACTTC; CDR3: CASSHPRVGSEQYF
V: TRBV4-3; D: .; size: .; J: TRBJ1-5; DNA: TGCGCCAGCAGCCAAGAAAGCCCTAAGGACAGATTTTATAGCAATCAGCCCCAGCATTTT; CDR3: CASSQESPKDRFYSNQPQHF
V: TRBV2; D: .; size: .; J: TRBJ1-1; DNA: TGTGCCAGTGATGCGCGGAGCACTGAAGCTTTCTTT; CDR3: CASDARSTEAFF
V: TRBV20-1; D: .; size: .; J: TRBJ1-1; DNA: TGCAGTGCTAGAGTTTTGGGACACTCACCCTTT; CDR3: CSARVLGHSPF
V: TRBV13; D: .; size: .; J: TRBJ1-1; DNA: TGTGCCAGCGGCTTGCAGGGGAAGTTTACTGAAGCTTTCTTT; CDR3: CASGLQGKFTEAFF